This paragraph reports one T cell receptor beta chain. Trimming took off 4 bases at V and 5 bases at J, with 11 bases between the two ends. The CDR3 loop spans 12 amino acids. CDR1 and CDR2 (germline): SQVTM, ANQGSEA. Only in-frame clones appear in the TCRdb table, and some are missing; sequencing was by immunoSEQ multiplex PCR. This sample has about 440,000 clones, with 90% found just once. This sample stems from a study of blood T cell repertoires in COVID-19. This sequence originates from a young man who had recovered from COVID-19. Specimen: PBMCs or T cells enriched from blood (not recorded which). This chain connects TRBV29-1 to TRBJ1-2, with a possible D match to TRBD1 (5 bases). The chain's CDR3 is CSVGQGLYGYTF. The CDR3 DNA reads TGCAGCGTTGGCCAGGGATTGTATGGCTACACCTTC.